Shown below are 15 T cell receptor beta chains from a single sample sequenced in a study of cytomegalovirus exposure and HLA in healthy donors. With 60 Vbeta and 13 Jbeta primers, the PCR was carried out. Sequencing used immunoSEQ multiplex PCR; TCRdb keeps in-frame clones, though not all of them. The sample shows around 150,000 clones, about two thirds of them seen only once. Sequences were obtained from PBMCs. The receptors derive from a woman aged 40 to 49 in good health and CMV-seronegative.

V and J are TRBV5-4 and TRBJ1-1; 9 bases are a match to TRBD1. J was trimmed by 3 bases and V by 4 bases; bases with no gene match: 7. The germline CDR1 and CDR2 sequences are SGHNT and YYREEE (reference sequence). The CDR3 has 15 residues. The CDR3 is CASSGGTGRDTEAFF. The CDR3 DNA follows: TGTGCCAGCAGCGGCGGGACAGGGCGAGACACTGAAGCTTTCTTT.

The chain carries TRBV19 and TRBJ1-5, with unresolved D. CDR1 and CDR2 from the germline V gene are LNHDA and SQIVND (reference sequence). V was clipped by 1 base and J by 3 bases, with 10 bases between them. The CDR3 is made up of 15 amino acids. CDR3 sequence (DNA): TGTGCCAGTAGTATAGTTGGAGGGAACAATCAGCCCCAGCATTTT. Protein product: CASSIVGGNNQPQHF.

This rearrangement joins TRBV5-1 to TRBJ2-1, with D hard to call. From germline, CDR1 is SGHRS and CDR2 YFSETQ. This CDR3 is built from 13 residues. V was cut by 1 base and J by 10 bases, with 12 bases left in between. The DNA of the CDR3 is TGCGCCAGCAGCTTGCTCTCCCCTGTCGAGCAGTTCTTC. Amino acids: CASSLLSPVEQFF.

Here the CDR3 reads CASSQDGNSPLHF. The CDR3 DNA reads as TGTGCCAGCAGCCAAGACGGTAATTCACCCCTCCACTTT. This chain joins TRBV4-2 and TRBJ1-6; D gene uncertain. The CDR3 runs to 13 residues. Trimming pared 0 bases from V and 6 bases from J, leaving 3 bases between. Germline CDR1 reads LGHNA; CDR2 reads YNFKEQ.

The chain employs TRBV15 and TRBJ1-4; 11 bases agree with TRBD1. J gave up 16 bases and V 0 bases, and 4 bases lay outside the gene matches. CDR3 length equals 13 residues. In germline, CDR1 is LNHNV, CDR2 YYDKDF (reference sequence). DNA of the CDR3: TGTGCCACCAGCAGAGATTGGACAGGGGGCTCGTTTTTT. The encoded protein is CATSRDWTGGSFF.

The CDR3 DNA reads TGTGCCAGCAGTGCCAAAGGGGGAGGCAATCAGCCCCAGCATTTT. Protein product: CASSAKGGGNQPQHF. The V gene is TRBV6-1, the J gene TRBJ1-5; TRBD1 is a possible D gene (6 bases). Germline CDR1 is MNHNS and CDR2 is SASEGT. V was cut by 4 bases and J by 2 bases, with 12 bases left in between. This CDR3 is 15 amino acids long.

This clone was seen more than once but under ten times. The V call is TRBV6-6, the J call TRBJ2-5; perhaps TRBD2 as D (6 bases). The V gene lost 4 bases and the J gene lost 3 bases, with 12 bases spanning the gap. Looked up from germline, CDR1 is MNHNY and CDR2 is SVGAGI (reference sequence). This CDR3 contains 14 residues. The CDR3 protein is CASSWGVREETQYF. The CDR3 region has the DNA TGTGCCAGCAGTTGGGGGGTTAGGGAAGAGACCCAGTACTTC.

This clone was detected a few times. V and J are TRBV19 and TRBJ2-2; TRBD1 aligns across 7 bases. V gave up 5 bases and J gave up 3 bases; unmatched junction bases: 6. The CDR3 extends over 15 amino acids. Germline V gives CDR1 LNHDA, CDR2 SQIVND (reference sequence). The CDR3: CASSVQGIDTGELFF. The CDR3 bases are TGTGCCAGTAGTGTACAGGGGATAGACACCGGGGAGCTGTTTTTT.

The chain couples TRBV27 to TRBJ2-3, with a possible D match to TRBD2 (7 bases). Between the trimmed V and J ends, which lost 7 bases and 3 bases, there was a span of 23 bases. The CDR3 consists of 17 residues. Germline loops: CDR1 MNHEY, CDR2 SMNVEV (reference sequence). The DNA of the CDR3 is TGTGCCAGCACTTCCATGGGGGGCCCGGGAGGTACAGATACGCAGTATTTT. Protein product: CASTSMGGPGGTDTQYF.

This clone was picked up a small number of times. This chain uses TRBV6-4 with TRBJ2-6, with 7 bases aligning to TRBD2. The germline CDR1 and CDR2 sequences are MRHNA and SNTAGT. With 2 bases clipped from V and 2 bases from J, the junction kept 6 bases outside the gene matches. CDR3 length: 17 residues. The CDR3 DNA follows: TGTGCCAGCAGTGACGCGGGGGACGGAACTGGGGCCAACGTCCTGACTTTC. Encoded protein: CASSDAGDGTGANVLTF.

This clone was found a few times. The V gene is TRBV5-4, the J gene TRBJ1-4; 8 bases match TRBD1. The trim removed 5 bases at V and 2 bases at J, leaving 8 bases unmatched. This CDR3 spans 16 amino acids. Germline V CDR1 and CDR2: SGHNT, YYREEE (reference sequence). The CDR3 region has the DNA TGTGCCAGCAGTTCCAAGGACAGGGCCACTAATGAAAAACTGTTTTTT. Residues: CASSSKDRATNEKLFF.

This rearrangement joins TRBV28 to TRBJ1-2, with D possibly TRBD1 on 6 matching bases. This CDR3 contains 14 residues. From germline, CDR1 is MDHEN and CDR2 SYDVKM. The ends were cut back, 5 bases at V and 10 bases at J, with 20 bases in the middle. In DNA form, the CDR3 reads TGTGCCAGCAGTAGTGGTCAGGGGCCCACATTCTACACCTTC. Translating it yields CASSSGQGPTFYTF.

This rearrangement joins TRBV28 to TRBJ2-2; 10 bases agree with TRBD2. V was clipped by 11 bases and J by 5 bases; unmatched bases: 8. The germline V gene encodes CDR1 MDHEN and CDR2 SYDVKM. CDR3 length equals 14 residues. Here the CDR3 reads CAGGAGGRTGELFF. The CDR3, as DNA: TGTGCCGGCGGAGCGGGGGGGAGGACCGGGGAGCTGTTTTTT. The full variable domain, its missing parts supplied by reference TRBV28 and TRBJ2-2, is DVKVTQSSRYLVKRTGEKVFLECVQDMDHENMFWYRQDPGLGLRLIYFSYDVKMKEKGDIPEGYSVSREKKERFSLILESASTNQTSMYLCAGGAGGRTGELFFGEGSRLTVL.

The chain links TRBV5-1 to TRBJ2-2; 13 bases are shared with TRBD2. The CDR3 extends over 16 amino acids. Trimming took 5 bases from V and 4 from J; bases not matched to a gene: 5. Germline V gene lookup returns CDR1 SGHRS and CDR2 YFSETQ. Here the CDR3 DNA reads TGCGCCAGCAGGACTAGCGGGGGGCCGGGCACCGGGGAGCTGTTTTTT. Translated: CASRTSGGPGTGELFF.

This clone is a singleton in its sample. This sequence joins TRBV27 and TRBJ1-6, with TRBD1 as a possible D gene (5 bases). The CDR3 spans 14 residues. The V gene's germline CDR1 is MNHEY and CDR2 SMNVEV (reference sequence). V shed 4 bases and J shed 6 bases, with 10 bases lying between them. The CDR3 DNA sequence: TGTGCCAGCAGTTGGCAGGGTGTTAATTCACCCCTCCACTTT. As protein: CASSWQGVNSPLHF.